This entry lists 11 T cell receptor beta chains sequenced from one sample in a study of blood T cell repertoires in COVID-19. Measured with immunoSEQ multiplex PCR; TCRdb has only the in-frame clones, and not every one. The repertoire holds around 94,000 clones, with 70% to 90% as singletons. The sequencing input was peripheral blood. These receptors all come from a man aged 50-59 years with active COVID-19.

In its sample, this clone was seen a few times. The rearrangement links TRBV18 to TRBJ2-3; no clear D gene. Between the trimmed V and J ends, which lost 5 bases and 0 bases, there was a span of 3 bases. Germline V gene data show CDR1 as KGHSH and CDR2 as LQKENI. The CDR3 is 12 amino acids. The CDR3 spells CASSSSTDTQYF. As DNA, the CDR3 is TGTGCCAGCTCATCAAGCACAGATACGCAGTATTTT.

The V and J genes are TRBV5-6 and TRBJ2-1, with TRBD1 identical over 10 bases. Germline CDR1 and CDR2: SGHDT and YYEEEE. The CDR3 loop spans 17 amino acids. With V trimmed by 6 bases and J by 5 bases, 14 bases remained unmatched. The CDR3, as DNA: TGTGCCAGCAACGTACTCCTGACAGGGGGCCTCAACAATGAGCAGTTCTTC. This sequence encodes CASNVLLTGGLNNEQFF.

V usage is TRBV3-1 (or the pseudogene TRBV3-2) and J usage is TRBJ1-5; D is uncertain. The V and J ends lost 0 bases and 7 bases respectively, with 13 bases between them. CDR1 and CDR2 (germline): LGHDT, YNNKEL (reference sequence). This CDR3 comprises 15 residues. The DNA for the CDR3 is TGTGCCAGCAGCCAAGAGTCGAGGAAATTCCAGCCCCAGCATTTT. Amino acid sequence: CASSQESRKFQPQHF.

This chain joins TRBV10-3 and TRBJ1-2; D is ambiguous. The CDR3 spans 11 residues. V shed 4 bases and J shed 6 bases, with 6 bases lying between them. Germline assignment: CDR1 ENHRY and CDR2 SYGVKD. The chain's CDR3 is CAISAADGYTF. Written as DNA, the CDR3 is TGTGCCATCAGTGCAGCGGATGGCTACACCTTC.

The V gene is TRBV5-1, the J gene TRBJ2-3; D call uncertain. The CDR3 runs 14 residues. V shed 0 bases and J shed 2 bases, with 7 bases lying between them. Germline CDR1 reads SGHRS; CDR2 reads YFSETQ. The CDR3: CASSLGQNTDTQYF. The CDR3 nucleotides are TGCGCCAGCAGCTTGGGGCAGAACACAGATACGCAGTATTTT.

CDR3 in DNA: TGTGCCATCAACCCAACTAGCGGGGGCGCCTCCTCCTACAATGAGCAGTTCTTC. Protein: CAINPTSGGASSYNEQFF. This rearrangement joins TRBV10-3 to TRBJ2-1; TRBD2 matches at 11 bases. V gave up 7 bases and J gave up 0 bases; unmatched junction bases: 11. This CDR3 region has 18 residues. The germline V gene encodes CDR1 ENHRY and CDR2 SYGVKD.

This clone came up once. The rearrangement links TRBV27 to TRBJ2-1; TRBD2 agrees at 13 bases. There are 16 residues in the CDR3. V gave up 7 bases and J gave up 4 bases; unmatched junction bases: 7. Germline V lookup: CDR1 MNHEY, CDR2 SMNVEV (reference sequence). The CDR3 DNA is TGTGCCAGCACCAAGACTAGCGGGGGGTATTACAATGAGCAGTTCTTC. Amino acids: CASTKTSGGYYNEQFF.

The chain has TRBV27 and TRBJ1-2, with 7 bases aligning to TRBD1. This CDR3 is 16 amino acids long. CDR1 is MNHEY and CDR2 is SMNVEV in the germline V gene (reference sequence). The V and J ends lost 4 bases and 5 bases, in that order; junction bases with no gene match: 13. The CDR3 sequence is CASSYQTGAEIYGYTF. CDR3 coding DNA: TGTGCCAGCAGTTATCAAACAGGGGCGGAAATATATGGCTACACCTTC.

The chain couples TRBV9 to TRBJ1-4, with 7 bases identical to TRBD1. Germline trimming cut 0 bases from V and 10 bases from J; bases unmatched to any gene: 9. The CDR3 loop spans 15 amino acids. Germline V CDR1 and CDR2: SGDLS, YYNGEE. CDR3: CASSVGDSWRGKLFF. The CDR3 bases are TGTGCCAGCAGCGTAGGGGACAGCTGGCGGGGAAAACTGTTTTTT. Filled out from reference TRBV9 and TRBJ1-4, the complete variable domain reads DSGVTQTPKHLITATGQRVTLRCSPRSGDLSVYWYQQSLDQGLQFLIQYYNGEERAKGNILERFSAQQFPDLHSELNLSSLELGDSALYFCASSVGDSWRGKLFFGSGTQLSVL.

This rearrangement joins TRBV5-1 to TRBJ2-1; 9 bases are a match to TRBD2. After removal of 4 bases from V and 7 bases from J, the junction contained 9 bases not matched to a gene. CDR1 is SGHRS and CDR2 is YFSETQ in the germline V gene. The CDR3 contains 15 residues. The CDR3 nucleotides read TGCGCCAGCAGCGGAATGGGACTAGCCGGGAATGAGCAGTTCTTC. As protein: CASSGMGLAGNEQFF. Filled out from reference TRBV5-1 and TRBJ2-1, the complete variable domain reads KAGVTQTPRYLIKTRGQQVTLSCSPISGHRSVSWYQQTPGQGLQFLFEYFSETQRNKGNFPGRFSGRQFSNSRSEMNVSTLELGDSALYLCASSGMGLAGNEQFFGPGTRLTVL.

This clone showed up just once. V is TRBV3-1 (or the pseudogene TRBV3-2) and J is TRBJ1-1, with D maybe TRBD1 (5 bases). V was clipped by 4 bases and J by 7 bases, with 16 bases between them. The CDR3 spans 14 residues. The germline V gene has CDR1 LGHDT and CDR2 YNNKEL (reference sequence). The CDR3 coding sequence is TGTGCCAGCAGCCCAGCGGGGGGTAGAGGTGAAGCTTTCTTT. Encoded protein: CASSPAGGRGEAFF.